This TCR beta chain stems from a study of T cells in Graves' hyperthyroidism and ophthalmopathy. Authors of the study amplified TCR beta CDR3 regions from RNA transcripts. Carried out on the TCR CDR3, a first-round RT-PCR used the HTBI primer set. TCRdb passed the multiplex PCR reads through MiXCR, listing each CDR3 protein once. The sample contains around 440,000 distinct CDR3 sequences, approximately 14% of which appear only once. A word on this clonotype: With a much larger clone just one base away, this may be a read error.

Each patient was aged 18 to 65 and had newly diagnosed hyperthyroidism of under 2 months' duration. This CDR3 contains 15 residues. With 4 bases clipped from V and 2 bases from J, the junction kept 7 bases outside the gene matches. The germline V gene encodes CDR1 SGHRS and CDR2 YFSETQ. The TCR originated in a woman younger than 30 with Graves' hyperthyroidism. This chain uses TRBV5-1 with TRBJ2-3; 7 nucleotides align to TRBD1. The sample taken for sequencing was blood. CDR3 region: CASSMVQGNTDTQYF. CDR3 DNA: TGCGCCAGCAGCATGGTACAGGGGAACACAGATACGCAGTATTTT.